These 6 T cell receptor beta chains were sequenced from one sample in a study of blood T cell repertoires in COVID-19. Some clones are missing from TCRdb's copy, which holds only in-frame ones; the method was immunoSEQ multiplex PCR. The profile shows fewer than 300,000 clones, about 86% of them singletons. Sample: peripheral blood. The receptors originated from a woman aged 30 to 39 with COVID-19, enrolled during active disease.

The chain recombines TRBV11-2 with TRBJ2-3; the match to TRBD1 covers 7 bases. The V and J ends lost 11 bases and 3 bases, in that order; junction bases with no gene match: 8. Germline CDR1 is SGHAT and CDR2 is FQNNGV. CDR3 length equals 13 residues. The CDR3 is CAGSRGLTDTQYF. The CDR3 nucleotides read TGTGCCGGTTCAAGGGGGCTAACAGATACGCAGTATTTT. Combining the CDR3 with reference TRBV11-2 and TRBJ2-3 gives the whole variable domain EAGVAQSPRYKIIEKRQSVAFWCNPISGHATLYWYQQILGQGPKLLIQFQNNGVVDDSQLPKDRFSAERLKGVDSTLKIQPAKLEDSAVYLCAGSRGLTDTQYFGPGTRLTVL.

This chain uses TRBV6-5 with TRBJ1-2; 11 bases are a match to TRBD1. CDR1 is MNHEY and CDR2 is SVGAGI in the germline V gene. V lost 2 bases to trimming and J lost 6 bases; unmatched junction nucleotides: 5. The CDR3 is 15 amino acids. The CDR3 nucleotides read TGTGCCAGCAGTTACGCGGACAGGGGGCCCGATGGCTACACCTTC. Its protein product is CASSYADRGPDGYTF.

This clone was seen a handful of times. V gene TRBV4-2 combines with J gene TRBJ2-3; D is unresolved. CDR1 and CDR2 (germline): LGHNA, YNFKEQ. The germline V and J ends were trimmed by 0 bases and 3 bases, with 7 bases remaining between them. This CDR3 region has 14 residues. The CDR3: CASSQERLTDTQYF. Written as DNA, the CDR3 is TGTGCCAGCAGCCAAGAGAGATTGACAGATACGCAGTATTTT.

The chain joins TRBV7-9 to TRBJ2-7, with TRBD1 matching over 7 bases. The CDR3 covers 15 residues. The trim removed 1 base at V and 5 bases at J, leaving 8 bases unmatched. Germline CDR1 is SEHNR and CDR2 is FQNEAQ (reference sequence). CDR3 in DNA: TGTGCCAGCAGCTTAGGTCCGACAGGGACCCACGAGCAGTACTTC. Translated: CASSLGPTGTHEQYF.

The V call is TRBV4-1, the J call TRBJ2-7; D is perhaps TRBD2 (5 bases). With 0 bases removed from V and 2 bases from J, the gap between germline ends came to 14 bases. Germline V lookup: CDR1 MGHRA, CDR2 YSYEKL. The CDR3 contains 16 residues. CDR3 protein: CASSQDPRGRTYEQYF. CDR3 nucleotide sequence: TGCGCCAGCAGCCAAGATCCTCGCGGGCGAACCTACGAGCAGTACTTC.

The chain couples TRBV27 to TRBJ2-5; D is uncertain. There are 11 residues in the CDR3. CDR1 and CDR2 (germline): MNHEY, SMNVEV (reference sequence). V shed 2 bases and J shed 6 bases, with 4 bases lying between them. The CDR3 coding sequence is TGTGCCAGCAGTTTAGGGCAGACCCAGTACTTC. This translates into CASSLGQTQYF.